This T cell receptor beta chain is drawn from a study of shared clonotypes between healthy human individuals. For this clone: Its specificity is unknown.

The CDR3 spans 13 residues. In germline, CDR1 is LGHNT, CDR2 FRNRAP. V was trimmed by 5 bases and J by 4 bases, leaving 11 bases between them. Broader study findings: Lower generation probabilities were found for non-shared clonotypes than for those shared by all four donors.

The method was immunoSEQ multiplex PCR; TCRdb's version includes in-frame clones alone and lacks a portion of them. The sample shows more than 2,000,000 clones, approximately 92% of them seen only once. The genes are TRBV12-5 and TRBJ1-2; D uncertain. The receptor comes from a man aged 18-30 years in good health. Sequencing was carried out using naive CD4+ T cells sorted from blood. Stated subset: CD45RA+ positively selected. CDR3 sequence reads: CASGPGLGYGYTF. DNA of the CDR3: TGTGCTAGTGGTCCCGGACTGGGCTATGGCTACACCTTC. Full variable domain (remainder filled in from reference TRBV12-5 and TRBJ1-2): DARVTQTPRHKVTEMGQEVTMRCQPILGHNTVFWYRQTMMQGLELLAYFRNRAPLDDSGMPKDRFSAEMPDATLATLKIQPSEPRDSAVYFCASGPGLGYGYTFGSGTRLTVV.